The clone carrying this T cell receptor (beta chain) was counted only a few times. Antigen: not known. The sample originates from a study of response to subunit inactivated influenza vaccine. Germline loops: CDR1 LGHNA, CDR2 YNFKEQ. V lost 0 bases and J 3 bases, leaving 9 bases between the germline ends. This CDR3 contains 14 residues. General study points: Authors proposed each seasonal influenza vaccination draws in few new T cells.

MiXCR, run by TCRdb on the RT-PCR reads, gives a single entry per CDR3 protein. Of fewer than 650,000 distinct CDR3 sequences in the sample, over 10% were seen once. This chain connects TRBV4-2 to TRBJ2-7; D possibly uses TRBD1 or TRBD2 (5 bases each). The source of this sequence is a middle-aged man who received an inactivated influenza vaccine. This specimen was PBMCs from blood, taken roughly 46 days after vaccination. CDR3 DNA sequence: TGTGCCAGCAGCCAAGAGTCGGGGCGCTACGAGCAGTACTTC. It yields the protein CASSQESGRYEQYF.